The following is a T cell receptor beta chain sequence with its context. Its target is unknown. This specimen belongs to a study of T cell repertoires in cytomegalovirus infection. Study context: It can be stated that public TCR beta signatures indicated CMV infection as well as a matching HLA type. Study-wide findings and caveats: It was HLA-C-restricted CMV-specific TCR beta clonotypes that dominated the response ex vivo. Cumulative public TCR beta family frequency identified CMV carriers with the relevant HLA.

In TCRdb, the reads were re-called with MiXCR into one record per CDR3 protein. The data contain 200,000 to 300,000 distinct CDR3 sequences, approximately 10% of them seen just once; the ten biggest clones take up approximately 15%. Germline V CDR1 and CDR2: SGHDN, FVKESK. The CDR3 extends over 15 amino acids. Trimming pared 0 bases from V and 4 bases from J, leaving 12 bases between. The TCR originated in a human donor in good health (CMV status not recorded). Some clones in this sample may be carry-over from other donors' samples. The chain links TRBV14 to TRBJ2-5; D is unclear. Sequenced sample: PBMCs. DNA of the CDR3: TGTGCCAGCAGCCAAGAAGGGCATGGATTAGAGACCCAGTACTTC. Protein sequence: CASSQEGHGLETQYF.